This is a list of T cell receptor beta chains from one sample in a study of cytomegalovirus exposure and HLA in healthy donors. Assay used: immunoSEQ multiplex PCR; TCRdb lists only in-frame clones, some missing. The sample holds 140,000 to 150,000 clones, 70% to 90% seen once. Sequencing used PBMCs. The receptor source for this set is a woman in her 40s in good health and CMV-seropositive. The CDR3 runs from the conserved cysteine through the conserved F or W.

j_gene | v_gene | CDR3aa
TRBJ1-4 | TRBV7-9 | CASSLAGGNEKLFF
TRBJ1-2 | TRBV11-2 | CASSHTEYGYTF
TRBJ1-3 | TRBV27 | CASSFDRGNTIYF
TRBJ2-7 | TRBV7-9 | CASSPTSVYEQYF
TRBJ1-1 | TRBV19 | CASSPRGGNTEAFF
TRBJ2-5 | TRBV27 | CASSVARGGGETQYF
TRBJ2-5 | TRBV9 | CASSAPQGGEETQYF
TRBJ2-3 | TRBV13 | CASSLDGGDAGRTDTQYF
TRBJ2-7 | TRBV29-1 | CSATGSYEQYF
TRBJ2-7 | TRBV7-8 | CASSLDRGNEQYF
TRBJ2-7 | TRBV10-1 | CASSESRTGGFSEQYF
TRBJ2-3 | TRBV6-5 | CASRGTSGGADTQYF
TRBJ1-3 | TRBV13 | CASSLANRGRGGNTIYF
TRBJ1-4 | TRBV6-6 | CASSLSGYYEKLFF
TRBJ2-5 | TRBV27 | CASSSPGQTQYF
TRBJ2-1 | TRBV5-1 | CASRRAGGASNHEQFF
TRBJ1-5 | TRBV5-8 | CATGGLYSNQPQHF
TRBJ2-7 | TRBV27 | CASSPGTFYEQYF
TRBJ1-1 | TRBV6-5 | CASSYSGGGRDTEAFF
TRBJ1-4 | TRBV15 | CATSSPGTGDPNEKLFF
TRBJ2-2 | TRBV6-5 | CASSDSFTGELFF
TRBJ2-7 | TRBV5-4 | CASSQPGQVYEQYF
TRBJ2-1 | TRBV10-3 | CAISERQGINEQFF
TRBJ1-2 | TRBV18 | CASSPDLGNGYTF
TRBJ2-3 | TRBV5-1 | CASSLAGGSTDTQYF
TRBJ2-7 | TRBV29-1 | CSVEIQSGQYF
TRBJ1-3 | TRBV30 | CAWSASQGNTIYF
TRBJ1-1 | TRBV4-3 | CASKGQGNTEAFF
TRBJ1-1 | TRBV5-1 | CASSLGKDPGAFF
TRBJ2-5 | TRBV5-1 | CASSRSQRAQETQYF
TRBJ2-5 | TRBV2 | CASRDRGQETQYF
TRBJ1-5 | TRBV2 | CASSETDGKPQHF
TRBJ1-4 | TRBV7-6 | CASSLKGQGEKLFF
TRBJ1-6 | TRBV5-6 | CASSLGPGQGTSPLHF
TRBJ2-7 | TRBV4-2 | CASSQDGTEPIEQYF
TRBJ2-1 | TRBV5-1 | CASSLTLAPGGEQFF
TRBJ1-4 | TRBV7-9 | CASSPTGTNEKLFF
TRBJ2-7 | TRBV29-1 | CSVEGGGTGLPYEQYF
TRBJ1-1 | TRBV5-1 | CASSLVSGGRTEAFF
TRBJ2-5 | TRBV5-1 | CASSLADSKETQYF
TRBJ2-7 | TRBV27 | CASSLLSPGLAGPLPYEQYF
TRBJ2-3 | TRBV9 | CASSSLVADTQYF
TRBJ2-7 | TRBV2 | CASSEARGAGEQYF
TRBJ1-4 | TRBV5-1 | CASSLGQDPEKLFF
TRBJ1-2 | TRBV5-1 | CASSLKREGRTNYGYTF
TRBJ1-3 | TRBV5-1 | CASSFGPTGQSGNTIYF
TRBJ2-2 | TRBV29-1 | CSVEGAGEGLATGELFF
TRBJ1-3 | TRBV5-8 | CASSLRLSGNTIYF
TRBJ1-5 | TRBV6-1 | CASSRTGGNQPQHF
TRBJ1-6 | TRBV6-4 | CASSHRPTSYNSPLHF
TRBJ1-2 | TRBV9 | CASSVGGQPSDGYTF
TRBJ1-1 | TRBV6-1 | CASTFDRNTEAFF
TRBJ2-5 | TRBV6-5 | CATESQGETQYF
TRBJ2-1 | TRBV28 | CASSTWDSISYNEQFF